One and the same sample provided the 24 T cell receptor beta chains below, sequenced in a study of T-cell reconstitution after alpha-beta-depleted transplantation in children. The library targeted TCRbeta and was prepared with unique molecular identifiers. Each CDR3 protein gets one entry after TCRdb re-called the PCR reads with MiXCR. The sample has about 360,000 distinct CDR3 sequences; 10% to 15% are singletons. This specimen was PBMCs, taken from the stem cell graft. These receptors were taken from a human donor who donated a stem cell graft to a child with Fanconi anemia.

This chain links TRBV4-3 with TRBJ2-7, with TRBD1 as a possible D gene (5 bases). Germline loops: CDR1 LGHNA, CDR2 YSLEER. Trimming pared 0 bases from V and 3 bases from J, leaving 12 bases between. The CDR3 length is 15 residues. CDR3 loop: CASSQELQAIYEQYF. The CDR3 region has the DNA TGCGCCAGCAGCCAAGAGCTACAGGCGATCTACGAGCAGTACTTC.

Details on this clonotype: Being one base from a much bigger clone, this may be a read error. The chain has TRBV6-2 or TRBV6-3 and TRBJ2-3, with D perhaps matching TRBD2 (5 bases). The CDR3 totals 13 residues. Germline values: CDR1 MNHEY, CDR2 SVGEGT. In DNA form, the CDR3 reads TGTACCAGCACATCCGGGGAGACAGATACGCAGTATTTT. Encoded protein: CTSTSGETDTQYF.

The sample holds many counts of this clonotype. The chain links TRBV20-1 to TRBJ1-1; TRBD1 agrees at 8 bases. This CDR3 contains 15 residues. The germline V gene has CDR1 DFQATT and CDR2 SNEGSKA (reference sequence). J gave up 4 bases and V 5 bases, and 12 bases lay outside the gene matches. The DNA of the CDR3 is TGCAGTGCTCCCCGGGACAGGAAGGGGATCACTGAAGCTTTCTTT. It specifies CSAPRDRKGITEAFF.

This clonotype was seen at least ten times. One junction end disagrees with the germline gene, perhaps due to a read error. The J gene is TRBJ1-1, the V gene TRBV7-6, with unresolved D. There are 13 residues in the CDR3. Germline V gene lookup returns CDR1 SGHVS and CDR2 FNYEAQ. CDR3 bases: TGTGCTAGCAGCTTTAGAATGAACACTGAAGCTTTCTTT. Encoded protein: CASSFRMNTEAFF.

This sequence joins TRBV6-6 and TRBJ1-2, with D uncertain. The CDR3 runs 12 residues. The germline gives CDR1 MNHNY, CDR2 SVGAGI (reference sequence). Deletions cut 3 bases from V and 6 bases from J, with 8 bases between. The CDR3 DNA follows: TGTGCCAGCAGTTATCGGCAGGATGGCTACACCTTC. It is translated as CASSYRQDGYTF.

This clonotype was detected a few times. The chain joins TRBV5-1 to TRBJ2-5, with no clear D. The germline gives CDR1 SGHRS, CDR2 YFSETQ. The CDR3 is 16 amino acids. Trimming cost V 3 bases and J 5 bases, with 20 bases left between them. The CDR3 DNA reads TGCGCCAGCAGCTCCAGTCTTCGGACCTCCCAGGAGACCCAGTACTTC. It encodes CASSSSLRTSQETQYF.

This clonotype was counted many times. The V and J genes are TRBV7-9 and TRBJ2-7, with D perhaps matching TRBD2 (5 bases). The CDR3 has 12 amino acids. The V and J ends lost 4 bases and 5 bases respectively, with 9 bases between them. CDR1 and CDR2 from the germline V gene are SEHNR and FQNEAQ (reference sequence). The CDR3: CASSSDGDEQYF. The CDR3 region has the DNA TGTGCCAGCAGCTCCGACGGGGACGAGCAGTACTTC.

The V call is TRBV6-1, the J call TRBJ1-1, with D possibly matching TRBD1 (5 bases). CDR1 MNHNS and CDR2 SASEGT come from the germline V gene. V lost 6 bases and J 11 bases, leaving 25 bases between the germline ends. This CDR3 comprises 15 residues. The CDR3 region is CASSASGAALESAFF. CDR3 sequence (DNA): TGTGCCAGCAGCGCTTCTGGGGCCGCCCTCGAGAGCGCTTTCTTT.

V gene TRBV4-3 combines with J gene TRBJ1-2; D is unclear. Trimming pared 0 bases from V and 6 bases from J, leaving 11 bases between. CDR3 length equals 14 residues. Germline V gene data show CDR1 as LGHNA and CDR2 as YSLEER. The CDR3 nucleotides are TGCGCCAGCAGCCAAGATCCGACAAGTCATGGCTACACCTTC. As protein: CASSQDPTSHGYTF.

This clonotype has a count of ten or more. The J gene is TRBJ2-1, the V gene TRBV12-3 or TRBV12-4, with TRBD1 matching over 7 bases. The V and J ends lost 4 bases and 8 bases, in that order; junction bases with no gene match: 14. The CDR3 spans 16 residues. The CDR3 reads CASSSPERTGVDEQFF. The CDR3 nucleotides read TGTGCCAGCAGTTCCCCCGAAAGAACAGGGGTTGATGAGCAGTTCTTC.

V gene TRBV4-3 combines with J gene TRBJ2-1; perhaps TRBD2 as D (6 bases). There are 14 residues in the CDR3. CDR1 is LGHNA, CDR2 YSLEER, per germline. The ends were cut back, 4 bases at V and 7 bases at J, with 14 bases in the middle. CDR3 amino acids: CASSLVGGSNEQFF. CDR3 nucleotide sequence: TGCGCCAGCAGCCTGGTCGGGGGATCAAATGAGCAGTTCTTC.

The chain is built from TRBV12-3 or TRBV12-4 and TRBJ1-6; 7 bases line up with TRBD1. The ends lost 5 bases at V and 6 bases at J; junction bases unmatched: 7. The CDR3 consists of 15 residues. The CDR3 is CASSPTGVGNSPLHF. CDR3 bases: TGTGCCAGCAGTCCTACAGGGGTCGGTAATTCACCCCTCCACTTT.

A few counts support this clonotype. The chain combines TRBV12-3 or TRBV12-4 with TRBJ1-6; no definite D call. Between the trimmed V and J ends, which lost 3 bases and 10 bases, there was a span of 10 bases. The CDR3 runs 13 residues. The CDR3 sequence is CASSFQEGSPLHF. CDR3 DNA: TGTGCCAGCAGTTTCCAGGAAGGGTCACCCCTCCACTTT.

This clonotype has just a few counts. The chain has TRBV19 and TRBJ1-2, with D maybe TRBD1 (5 bases). The germline CDR1 and CDR2 sequences are LNHDA and SQIVND (reference sequence). V was clipped by 6 bases and J by 2 bases, with 13 bases between them. There are 14 residues in the CDR3. CDR3 in amino acids: CASSFGTDNYGYTF. The CDR3 DNA follows: TGTGCCAGTAGCTTTGGGACCGACAACTATGGCTACACCTTC. Combining the CDR3 with reference TRBV19 and TRBJ1-2 gives the whole variable domain DGGITQSPKYLFRKEGQNVTLSCEQNLNHDAMYWYRQDPGQGLRLIYYSQIVNDFQKGDIAEGYSVSREKKESFPLTVTSAQKNPTAFYLCASSFGTDNYGYTFGSGTRLTVV.

This clonotype was counted only a few times. The rearrangement links TRBV28 to TRBJ2-6; D possibly corresponds to TRBD2 (6 bases). CDR1 MDHEN and CDR2 SYDVKM come from the germline V gene. V was shortened by 8 bases and J by 3 bases, with 11 bases between the two germline ends. The CDR3 runs 14 residues. CDR3 protein: CASGLGSGANVLTF. The CDR3 DNA reads as TGTGCCAGCGGCCTCGGGAGTGGGGCCAACGTCCTGACTTTC.

This chain joins TRBV19 and TRBJ1-5; TRBD1 might be the D (6 bases). CDR1 is LNHDA and CDR2 is SQIVND in the germline V gene (reference sequence). The CDR3 consists of 15 residues. The V gene lost 0 bases and the J gene lost 5 bases, with 11 bases spanning the gap. The CDR3 here is CASSIDPPGDQPQHF. For the CDR3, the DNA is TGTGCCAGTAGTATAGACCCCCCAGGGGATCAGCCCCAGCATTTT.

This clonotype was observed a handful of times. The chain has TRBV20-1 and TRBJ2-5; D ambiguous. CDR1 and CDR2 (germline): DFQATT, SNEGSKA (reference sequence). Trimming removed 6 bases at V and 1 base at J, with 12 bases between. The CDR3 spans 13 residues. The CDR3 coding sequence is TGCAGTGCCCCCCGGGCAATCCAAGAGACCCAGTACTTC. As protein: CSAPRAIQETQYF.

This clonotype occurred many times. V is TRBV7-2 and J is TRBJ2-2; 15 nucleotides line up with TRBD2. The V gene's germline CDR1 is SGHTA and CDR2 FQGNSA. V shed 5 bases, J shed 2 bases, and the junction held 6 bases outside the gene matches. The CDR3 has 18 amino acids. The CDR3 nucleotides read TGTGCCAGCAGCCCCGGGACTAGCGGGGGGTTAAACACCGGGGAGCTGTTTTTT. It yields the protein CASSPGTSGGLNTGELFF.

V and J are TRBV12-3 or TRBV12-4 and TRBJ1-3; D is undetermined. The V end lost 1 base, the J end lost 3 bases, and 4 bases lay between the germline ends. The CDR3 extends over 13 amino acids. CDR3 protein: CASSLVNGNTIYF. For the CDR3, the DNA is TGTGCCAGCAGTTTAGTCAATGGAAACACCATATATTTT.

This clonotype was picked up a small number of times. The chain recombines TRBV5-8 with TRBJ2-5, with 9 bases aligning to TRBD1. V lost 2 bases and J lost 3; bases outside the gene matches: 8. Germline CDR1 is SGHTS and CDR2 is YDEGEE. This CDR3 region has 16 residues. CDR3 sequence (DNA): TGTGCCAGCAGCTTAACAGGGGGCGGTTTCAAAGAGACCCAGTACTTC. It codes for CASSLTGGGFKETQYF.

CDR3 region: CASSSRLSPPDEQYF. The CDR3 DNA reads as TGCGCCAGCAGCTCCCGACTTAGCCCCCCGGACGAGCAGTACTTC. This sequence joins TRBV5-1 and TRBJ2-7; the D is unclear. Looked up from germline, CDR1 is SGHRS and CDR2 is YFSETQ. The CDR3 runs to 15 residues. Trimming took 3 bases from V and 5 from J, leaving 18 bases between them.

This clonotype was seen a few times. The CDR3 nucleotides are TGTGCCAGCTCAGGGACAGGGGGGAGGACTGAAGCTTTCTTT. This encodes CASSGTGGRTEAFF. The genes are TRBV18 and TRBJ1-1; 11 nucleotides match TRBD1. The trim removed 5 bases at V and 5 bases at J, leaving 4 bases unmatched. Germline V lookup: CDR1 KGHSH, CDR2 LQKENI. The CDR3 spans 14 residues.

This chain links TRBV15 with TRBJ2-2; D gene unclear. From germline, CDR1 is LNHNV and CDR2 YYDKDF (reference sequence). The CDR3 is made up of 13 amino acids. Trimming removed 1 base at V and 8 bases at J, with 8 bases between. CDR3 sequence reads: CATSRGSGGELFF. In nucleotides, the CDR3 is TGTGCCACCAGCAGAGGTTCCGGGGGGGAGCTGTTTTTT. The full variable domain, in which reference TRBV15 and TRBJ2-2 provide the parts outside the CDR3, is DAMVIQNPRYQVTQFGKPVTLSCSQTLNHNVMYWYQQKSSQAPKLLFHYYDKDFNNEADTPDNFQSRRPNTSFCFLDIRSPGLGDTAMYLCATSRGSGGELFFGEGSRLTVL.

This clonotype was seen repeatedly, ten times or more. V usage is TRBV5-1 and J usage is TRBJ2-2; D may be TRBD2 (5 bases). Trimming pared 5 bases from V and 5 bases from J, leaving 19 bases between. The CDR3 totals 16 residues. The germline gives CDR1 SGHRS, CDR2 YFSETQ. CDR3 DNA: TGCGCCAGCAGTCTGGAAGCTGGGGAGCTTACCGGGGAGCTGTTTTTT. Translating gives CASSLEAGELTGELFF. Looking up the rest from reference TRBV5-1 and TRBJ2-2 gives the full variable domain: KAGVTQTPRYLIKTRGQQVTLSCSPISGHRSVSWYQQTPGQGLQFLFEYFSETQRNKGNFPGRFSGRQFSNSRSEMNVSTLELGDSALYLCASSLEAGELTGELFFGEGSRLTVL.